Shown below are 10 T cell receptor beta chains from a single sample sequenced in a study of blood T cell repertoires in COVID-19 (dated by TCRdb to the early 2020s). The library was made by the immunoSEQ multiplex PCR assay. TCRdb re-hosts the immuneACCESS table, in-frame sequences only. Its copies lack some clones; in the studies checked, an unresolved V gene accounts for under half of them, and the cause for the rest is not known. The sample table shows roughly 150,000 clones, and 80% to 90% are seen once. The top ten hold under 3.5% of the sample. Specimen: peripheral blood. The source is a woman at least 80 years old with COVID-19, enrolled during active disease.

The V call is TRBV12-3 or TRBV12-4, the J call TRBJ1-2, with D uncertain. There are 12 residues in the CDR3. V was clipped by 3 bases and J by 4 bases, with 6 bases between them. The CDR3 nucleotides read TGTGCCAGCAGTTTTTTGGCCTATGGCTACACCTTC. It yields the protein CASSFLAYGYTF.

J is TRBJ1-5 and V is TRBV7-2; D uncertain. V lost 3 bases and J 4 bases, leaving 4 bases between the germline ends. The CDR3 is made up of 12 amino acids. From germline, CDR1 is SGHTA and CDR2 FQGNSA. The CDR3 loop reads CASSFLNQPQHF. Written as DNA, the CDR3 is TGTGCCAGCAGCTTCTTAAATCAGCCCCAGCATTTT.

V gene TRBV9 combines with J gene TRBJ2-7; 8 bases line up with TRBD1. V dropped 0 bases and J dropped 3; count of bases not matched to a gene: 2. The CDR3 is 14 residues long. Looked up from germline, CDR1 is SGDLS and CDR2 is YYNGEE. CDR3 amino acids: CASSVEGQDYEQYF. The CDR3 DNA is TGTGCCAGCAGCGTAGAGGGACAGGACTACGAGCAGTACTTC.

This chain joins TRBV30 and TRBJ2-5, with TRBD2 as a possible D gene (5 bases). The V end lost 0 bases, the J end lost 7 bases, and 15 bases lay between the germline ends. This CDR3 is 14 amino acids long. The germline V gene has CDR1 GTSNPN and CDR2 SVGIG (reference sequence). In nucleotides, the CDR3 is TGTGCCTGGAGTGTAAAGGCGGGCCCGGGGACCCAGTACTTC. Its translation is CAWSVKAGPGTQYF.

In this sample, this clone turned up once. V usage is TRBV18 and J usage is TRBJ2-6, with 7 bases identical to TRBD1. After removal of 3 bases from V and 4 bases from J, the junction contained 6 bases not matched to a gene. Per the germline V gene, CDR1 is KGHSH and CDR2 is LQKENI. The CDR3 covers 16 residues. The CDR3 spells CASSPYRGTGANVLTF. The DNA of the CDR3 is TGTGCCAGCTCACCGTACAGGGGAACCGGGGCCAACGTCCTGACTTTC.

The chain is built from TRBV27 and TRBJ2-7, with TRBD1 identical over 8 bases. Unmatched junction bases numbered 13, after V lost 8 bases and J lost 4 bases. The CDR3 covers 15 residues. CDR1 MNHEY and CDR2 SMNVEV come from the germline V gene (reference sequence). DNA of the CDR3: TGTGCCAGCCGCAGATTAGGACAGGGTGGGTACGAGCAGTACTTC. The encoded protein is CASRRLGQGGYEQYF.

The chain links TRBV18 to TRBJ2-1; the D is unclear. Germline CDR1 is KGHSH and CDR2 is LQKENI. The V and J ends lost 1 base and 9 bases respectively, with 10 bases between them. The length of the CDR3 is 13 residues. The CDR3 coding sequence is TGTGCCAGCTCACCACTGGCCGGCGGTGAGCAGTTCTTC. Its protein product is CASSPLAGGEQFF.

The chain has TRBV2 and TRBJ2-7; TRBD1 matches at 7 bases. Germline CDR1 and CDR2: SNHLY and FYNNEI. J lost 1 base, V lost 5 bases, and 8 bases had no gene match. This CDR3 is built from 15 residues. For the CDR3, the DNA is TGTGCCAGCAGTTCCCGGACAGGAGGTTCCTACGAGCAGTACTTC. This translates into CASSSRTGGSYEQYF.

The chain uses TRBV19 and TRBJ1-2, with 9 bases identical to TRBD1. Germline V lookup: CDR1 LNHDA, CDR2 SQIVND (reference sequence). CDR3 size: 15 residues. The V gene end was trimmed by 4 bases and the J gene end by 4 bases; junction bases not matched to a gene: 7. CDR3 DNA sequence: TGTGCCAGTAGTAGCGGGACAGGGTATCCCTATGGCTACACCTTC. This sequence encodes CASSSGTGYPYGYTF.

This chain joins TRBV7-2 and TRBJ2-5; TRBD2 matches 9 bases. V lost 4 bases to trimming and J lost 9 bases; unmatched junction nucleotides: 12. Germline V gene sequence: CDR1 SGHTA, CDR2 FQGNSA. The CDR3 extends over 15 amino acids. The CDR3 loop is CASSSRTSAGGAQYF. CDR3 sequence (DNA): TGTGCCAGCAGCTCGCGGACTAGCGCGGGTGGGGCCCAGTACTTC.